This T cell receptor beta chain was recovered during a study of graft-versus-host responses after intestinal transplantation. Study-wide background: The recipients all started with anti-thymocyte globulin induction and then took tacrolimus and steroids for around three years. Points from the study as a whole: Recipient marrow contained GvH clones, some of which appeared first in ileum or blood. High graft-versus-host to host-versus-graft clonal ratios were seen in allografts of patients with graft-donor T cell macrochimerism.

The germline gives CDR1 MNHNS, CDR2 SASEGT. This CDR3 is built from 15 residues. The data were produced by immunoSEQ multiplex PCR, yet TCRdb's version contains in-frame clones alone and is incomplete. The sample consists of around 90,000 clones, about 94% of them appearing once. Regarding this clone: Its target is not known. One end of the junction does not line up with germline, which may come from a read error.

The sequence derives from a human donor who was the organ donor for an intestinal transplant. This chain connects TRBV6-1 to TRBJ1-2; D is perhaps TRBD1 (6 bases). The starting material was unstimulated CD4+ T cells sorted from spleen or lymph node cells, obtained before transplant. The CDR3 protein is CAISESVVRGNGYTF. CDR3 nucleotides: TGTGCCATCAGTGAGTCGGTAGTTAGGGGGAATGGCTACACCTTC.